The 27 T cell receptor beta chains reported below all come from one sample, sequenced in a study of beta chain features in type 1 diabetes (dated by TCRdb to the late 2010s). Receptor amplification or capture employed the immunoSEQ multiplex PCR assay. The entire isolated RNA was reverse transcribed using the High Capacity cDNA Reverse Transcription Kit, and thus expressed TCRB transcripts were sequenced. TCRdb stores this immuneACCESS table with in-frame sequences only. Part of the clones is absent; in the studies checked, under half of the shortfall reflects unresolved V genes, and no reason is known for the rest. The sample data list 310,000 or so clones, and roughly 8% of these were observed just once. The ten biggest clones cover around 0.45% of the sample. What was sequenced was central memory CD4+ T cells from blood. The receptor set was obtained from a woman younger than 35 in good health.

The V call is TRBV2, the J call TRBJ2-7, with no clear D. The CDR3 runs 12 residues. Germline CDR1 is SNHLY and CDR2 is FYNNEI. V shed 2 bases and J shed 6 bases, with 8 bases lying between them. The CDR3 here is CASSEQYGEQYF. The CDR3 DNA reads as TGTGCCAGCAGTGAACAATACGGCGAGCAGTACTTC.

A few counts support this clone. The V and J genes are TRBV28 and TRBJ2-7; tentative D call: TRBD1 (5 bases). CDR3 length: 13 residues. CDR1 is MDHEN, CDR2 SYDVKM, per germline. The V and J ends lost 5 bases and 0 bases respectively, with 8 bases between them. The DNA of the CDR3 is TGTGCCAGCAGTCCCGGACACTCCTACGAGCAGTACTTC. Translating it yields CASSPGHSYEQYF.

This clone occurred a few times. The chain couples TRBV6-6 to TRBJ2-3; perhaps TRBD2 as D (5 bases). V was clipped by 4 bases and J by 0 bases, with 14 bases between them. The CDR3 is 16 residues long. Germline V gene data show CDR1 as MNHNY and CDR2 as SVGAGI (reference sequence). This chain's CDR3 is CASSSHLGDSTDTQYF. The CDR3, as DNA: TGTGCCAGCAGTTCCCACCTCGGGGATAGCACAGATACGCAGTATTTT.

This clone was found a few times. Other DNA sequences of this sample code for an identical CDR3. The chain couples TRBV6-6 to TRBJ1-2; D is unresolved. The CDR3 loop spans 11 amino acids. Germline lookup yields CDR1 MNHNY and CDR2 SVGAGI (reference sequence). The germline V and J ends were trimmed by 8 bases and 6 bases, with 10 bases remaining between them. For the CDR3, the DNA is TGTGCCAGCTCTACGCAGGATGGCTACACCTTC. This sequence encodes CASSTQDGYTF.

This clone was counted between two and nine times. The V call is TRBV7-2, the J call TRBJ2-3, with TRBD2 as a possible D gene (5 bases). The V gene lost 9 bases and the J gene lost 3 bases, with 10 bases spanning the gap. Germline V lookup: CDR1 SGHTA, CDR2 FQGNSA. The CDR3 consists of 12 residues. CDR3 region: CASGELTDTQYF. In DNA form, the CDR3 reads TGTGCCAGTGGGGAGCTAACAGATACGCAGTATTTT.

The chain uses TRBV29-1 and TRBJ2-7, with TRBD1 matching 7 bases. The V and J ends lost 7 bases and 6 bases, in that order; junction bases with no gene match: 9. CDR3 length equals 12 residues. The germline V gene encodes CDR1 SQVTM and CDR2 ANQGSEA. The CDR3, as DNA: TGCAGCGCAGTGACAGGGAGAAGCGAGCAGTACTTC. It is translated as CSAVTGRSEQYF.

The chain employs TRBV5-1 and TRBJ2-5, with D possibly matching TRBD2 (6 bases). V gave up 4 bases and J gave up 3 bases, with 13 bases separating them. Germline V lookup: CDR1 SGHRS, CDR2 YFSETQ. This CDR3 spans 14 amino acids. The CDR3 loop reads CASSQMVAEETQYF. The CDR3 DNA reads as TGCGCCAGCAGCCAAATGGTAGCGGAAGAGACCCAGTACTTC.

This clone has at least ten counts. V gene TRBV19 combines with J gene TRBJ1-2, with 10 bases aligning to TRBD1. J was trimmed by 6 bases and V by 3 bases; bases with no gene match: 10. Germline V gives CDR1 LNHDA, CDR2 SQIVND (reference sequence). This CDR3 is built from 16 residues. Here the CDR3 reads CASSILSGTGDHGYTF. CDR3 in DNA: TGTGCCAGTAGTATCCTCTCCGGGACAGGGGATCATGGCTACACCTTC.

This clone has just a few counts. The CDR3 reads CASSPLALAGELFF. The CDR3 bases are TGCGCCAGCAGCCCACTAGCGTTGGCCGGGGAGCTGTTTTTT. V gene TRBV4-3 combines with J gene TRBJ2-2, with 7 bases identical to TRBD2. Germline V gives CDR1 LGHNA, CDR2 YSLEER. The V segment lost 4 bases and the J segment 6 bases; nucleotides outside the gene matches: 5. CDR3 length equals 14 residues.

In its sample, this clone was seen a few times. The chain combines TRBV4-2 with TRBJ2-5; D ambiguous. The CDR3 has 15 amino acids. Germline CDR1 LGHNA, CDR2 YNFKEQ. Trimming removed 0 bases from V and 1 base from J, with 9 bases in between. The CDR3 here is CASSQDGKRQETQYF. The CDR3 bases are TGTGCCAGCAGCCAAGATGGGAAGCGCCAAGAGACCCAGTACTTC.

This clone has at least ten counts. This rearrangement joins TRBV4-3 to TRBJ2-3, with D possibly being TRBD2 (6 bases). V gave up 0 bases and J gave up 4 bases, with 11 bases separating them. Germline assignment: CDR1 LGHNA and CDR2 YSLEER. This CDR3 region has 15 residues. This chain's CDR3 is CASSQDFGGPDTQYF. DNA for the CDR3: TGCGCCAGCAGCCAAGACTTCGGGGGTCCAGATACGCAGTATTTT.

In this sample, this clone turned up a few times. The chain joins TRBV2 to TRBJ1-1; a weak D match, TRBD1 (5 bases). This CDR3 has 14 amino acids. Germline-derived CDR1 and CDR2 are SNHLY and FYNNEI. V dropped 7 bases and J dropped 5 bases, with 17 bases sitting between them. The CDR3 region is CASMVRQGVTEAFF. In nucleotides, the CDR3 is TGTGCCAGCATGGTCCGGCAGGGAGTGACTGAAGCTTTCTTT.

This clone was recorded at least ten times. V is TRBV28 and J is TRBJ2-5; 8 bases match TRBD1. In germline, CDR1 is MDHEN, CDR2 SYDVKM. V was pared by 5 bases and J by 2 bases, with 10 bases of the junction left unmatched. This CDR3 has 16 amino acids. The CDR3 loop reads CASSGRQGKEQETQYF. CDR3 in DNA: TGTGCCAGCAGTGGAAGACAGGGGAAGGAACAAGAGACCCAGTACTTC. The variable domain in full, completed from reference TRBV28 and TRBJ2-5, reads DVKVTQSSRYLVKRTGEKVFLECVQDMDHENMFWYRQDPGLGLRLIYFSYDVKMKEKGDIPEGYSVSREKKERFSLILESASTNQTSMYLCASSGRQGKEQETQYFGPGTRLLVL.

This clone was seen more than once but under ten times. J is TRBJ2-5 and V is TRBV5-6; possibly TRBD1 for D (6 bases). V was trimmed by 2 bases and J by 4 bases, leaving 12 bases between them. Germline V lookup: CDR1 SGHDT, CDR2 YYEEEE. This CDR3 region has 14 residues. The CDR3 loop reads CASSLPGVPETQYF. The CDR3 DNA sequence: TGTGCCAGCAGCTTACCAGGGGTTCCAGAGACCCAGTACTTC.

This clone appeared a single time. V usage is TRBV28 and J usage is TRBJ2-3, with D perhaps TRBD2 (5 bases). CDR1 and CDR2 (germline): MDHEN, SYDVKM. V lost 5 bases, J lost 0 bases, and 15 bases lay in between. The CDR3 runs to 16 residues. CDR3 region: CASSPKKRISTDTQYF. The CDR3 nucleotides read TGTGCCAGCAGTCCCAAGAAGCGGATTAGCACAGATACGCAGTATTTT. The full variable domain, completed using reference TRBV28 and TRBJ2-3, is DVKVTQSSRYLVKRTGEKVFLECVQDMDHENMFWYRQDPGLGLRLIYFSYDVKMKEKGDIPEGYSVSREKKERFSLILESASTNQTSMYLCASSPKKRISTDTQYFGPGTRLTVL.

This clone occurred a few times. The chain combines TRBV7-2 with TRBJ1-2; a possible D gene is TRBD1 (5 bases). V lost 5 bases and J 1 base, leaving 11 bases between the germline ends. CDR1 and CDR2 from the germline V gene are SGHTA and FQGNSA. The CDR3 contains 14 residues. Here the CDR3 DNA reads TGTGCCAGCAGCATAGACAGCTATAACTATGGCTACACCTTC. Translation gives CASSIDSYNYGYTF.

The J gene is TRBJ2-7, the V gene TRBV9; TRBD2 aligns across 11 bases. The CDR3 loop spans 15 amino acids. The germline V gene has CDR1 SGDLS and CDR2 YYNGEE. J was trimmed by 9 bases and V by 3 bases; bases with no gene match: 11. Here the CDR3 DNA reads TGTGCCAGCAGCGCCTCCGGGACTAGCGGCTCGGGGCAGTACTTC. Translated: CASSASGTSGSGQYF. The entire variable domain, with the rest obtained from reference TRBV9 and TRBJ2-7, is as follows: DSGVTQTPKHLITATGQRVTLRCSPRSGDLSVYWYQQSLDQGLQFLIQYYNGEERAKGNILERFSAQQFPDLHSELNLSSLELGDSALYFCASSASGTSGSGQYFGPGTRLTVT.

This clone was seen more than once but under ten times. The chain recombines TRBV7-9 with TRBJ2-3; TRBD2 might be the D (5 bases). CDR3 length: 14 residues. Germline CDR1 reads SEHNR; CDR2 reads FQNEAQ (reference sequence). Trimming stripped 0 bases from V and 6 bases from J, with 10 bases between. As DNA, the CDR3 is TGTGCCAGCAGCTTAGCCGAGACGGGGGATACGCAGTATTTT. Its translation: CASSLAETGDTQYF.

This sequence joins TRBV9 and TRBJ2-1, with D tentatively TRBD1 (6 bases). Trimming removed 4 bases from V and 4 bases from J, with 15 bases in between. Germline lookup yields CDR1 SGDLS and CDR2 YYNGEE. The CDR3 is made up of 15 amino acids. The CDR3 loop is CASSIRTVSYNEQFF. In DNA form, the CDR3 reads TGTGCCAGCAGCATACGGACAGTGTCTTACAATGAGCAGTTCTTC. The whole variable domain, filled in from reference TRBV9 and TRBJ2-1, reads DSGVTQTPKHLITATGQRVTLRCSPRSGDLSVYWYQQSLDQGLQFLIQYYNGEERAKGNILERFSAQQFPDLHSELNLSSLELGDSALYFCASSIRTVSYNEQFFGPGTRLTVL.

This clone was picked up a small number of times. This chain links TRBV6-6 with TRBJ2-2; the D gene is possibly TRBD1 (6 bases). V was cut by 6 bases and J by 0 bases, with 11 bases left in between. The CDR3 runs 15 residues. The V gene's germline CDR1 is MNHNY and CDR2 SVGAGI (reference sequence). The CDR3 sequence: CASRADRTNTGELFF. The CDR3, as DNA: TGTGCCAGCAGAGCCGACAGGACGAACACCGGGGAGCTGTTTTTT.

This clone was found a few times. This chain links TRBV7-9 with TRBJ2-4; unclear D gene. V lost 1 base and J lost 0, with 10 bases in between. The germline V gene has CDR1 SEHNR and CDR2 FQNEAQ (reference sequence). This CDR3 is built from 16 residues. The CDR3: CASSLDLGLAKNIQYF. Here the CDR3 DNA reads TGTGCCAGCAGCTTAGATCTCGGCCTAGCCAAAAACATTCAGTACTTC.

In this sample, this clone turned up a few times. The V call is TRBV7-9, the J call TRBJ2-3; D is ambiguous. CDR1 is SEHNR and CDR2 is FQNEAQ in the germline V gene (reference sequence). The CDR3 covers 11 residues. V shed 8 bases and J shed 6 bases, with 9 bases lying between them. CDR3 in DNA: TGTGCCAGCTTATGGATGGATACGCAGTATTTT. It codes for CASLWMDTQYF.

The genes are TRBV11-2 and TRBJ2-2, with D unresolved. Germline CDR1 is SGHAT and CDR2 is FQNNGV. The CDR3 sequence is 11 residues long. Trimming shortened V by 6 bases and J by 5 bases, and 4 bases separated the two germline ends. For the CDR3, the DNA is TGTGCCAGCAGACCGACCGGGGAGCTGTTTTTT. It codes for CASRPTGELFF. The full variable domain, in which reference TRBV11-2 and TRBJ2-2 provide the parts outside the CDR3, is EAGVAQSPRYKIIEKRQSVAFWCNPISGHATLYWYQQILGQGPKLLIQFQNNGVVDDSQLPKDRFSAERLKGVDSTLKIQPAKLEDSAVYLCASRPTGELFFGEGSRLTVL.

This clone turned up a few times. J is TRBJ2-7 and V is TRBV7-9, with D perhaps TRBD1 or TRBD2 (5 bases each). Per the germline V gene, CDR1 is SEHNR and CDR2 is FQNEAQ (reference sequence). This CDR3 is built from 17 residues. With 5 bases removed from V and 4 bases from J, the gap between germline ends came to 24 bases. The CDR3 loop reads CASSEGTGRVHPYEQYF. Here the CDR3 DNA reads TGTGCCAGCAGCGAAGGGACCGGCAGGGTACATCCATACGAGCAGTACTTC.

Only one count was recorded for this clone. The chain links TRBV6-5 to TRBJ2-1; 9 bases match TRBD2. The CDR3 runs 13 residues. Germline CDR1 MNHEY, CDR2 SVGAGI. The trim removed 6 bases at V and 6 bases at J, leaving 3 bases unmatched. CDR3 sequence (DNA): TGTGCCAGCAGACATAGCGGGAGCAATGAGCAGTTCTTC. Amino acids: CASRHSGSNEQFF.

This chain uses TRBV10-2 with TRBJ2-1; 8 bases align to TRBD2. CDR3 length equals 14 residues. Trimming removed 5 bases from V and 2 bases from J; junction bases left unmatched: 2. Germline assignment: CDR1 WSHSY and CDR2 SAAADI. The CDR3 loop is CASSTSGPYNEQFF. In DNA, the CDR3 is TGCGCCAGCAGTACTAGCGGCCCCTACAATGAGCAGTTCTTC.

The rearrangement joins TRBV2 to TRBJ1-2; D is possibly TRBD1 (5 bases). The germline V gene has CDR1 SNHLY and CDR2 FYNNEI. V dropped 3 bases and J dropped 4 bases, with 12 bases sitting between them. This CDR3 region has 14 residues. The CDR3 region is CASSDPGFSYGYTF. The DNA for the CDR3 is TGTGCCAGCAGTGATCCAGGGTTTAGCTATGGCTACACCTTC.